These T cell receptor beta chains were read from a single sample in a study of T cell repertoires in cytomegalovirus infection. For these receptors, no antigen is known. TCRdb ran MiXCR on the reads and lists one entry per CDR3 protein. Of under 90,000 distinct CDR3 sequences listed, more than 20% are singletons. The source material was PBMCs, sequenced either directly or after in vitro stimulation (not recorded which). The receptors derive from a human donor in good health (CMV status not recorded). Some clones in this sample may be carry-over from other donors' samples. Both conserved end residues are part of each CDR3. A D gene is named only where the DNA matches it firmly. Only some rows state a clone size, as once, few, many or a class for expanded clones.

cdr3_nt: TGCAGCGTTGAGGAGGTCGCGGGGGGAAAACTGTTTTTT; cdr3_aa: CSVEEVAGGKLFF; clone_size: NA; v_call: TRBV29-1; j_call: TRBJ1-4; d_call: NA
cdr3_nt: TGTGCCAGCAGTTCACAGGGCAGCAATCAGCCCCAGCATTTT; cdr3_aa: CASSSQGSNQPQHF; clone_size: many; v_call: TRBV6-1; j_call: TRBJ1-5; d_call: NA
cdr3_nt: TGTGCCAGCAGCTGGATGGGACGGACTAATGAAAAACTGTTTTTT; cdr3_aa: CASSWMGRTNEKLFF; clone_size: many; v_call: TRBV7-2; j_call: TRBJ1-4; d_call: NA
cdr3_nt: TGTGCCAGCAGCTTTTCGCTGGGTGACATTCAGTACTTC; cdr3_aa: CASSFSLGDIQYF; clone_size: many; v_call: TRBV7-2; j_call: TRBJ2-4; d_call: NA
cdr3_nt: TGTGCCAGCAGCGTATTAAGCGGAGGGGCTAGCACAGATACGCAGTATTTT; cdr3_aa: CASSVLSGGASTDTQYF; clone_size: NA; v_call: TRBV9; j_call: TRBJ2-3; d_call: NA
cdr3_nt: TGCGCCAGCAGCCAAGTGGCTAGCAGGGGGGACGGTGAGCAGTTCTTC; cdr3_aa: CASSQVASRGDGEQFF; clone_size: few; v_call: TRBV4-1; j_call: TRBJ2-1; d_call: NA
cdr3_nt: TGTGCCAGCAGCTTGGGAGACAGGTCTGGAGGGGGCTACACCTTC; cdr3_aa: CASSLGDRSGGGYTF; clone_size: few; v_call: TRBV7-2; j_call: TRBJ1-2; d_call: NA
cdr3_nt: TGTGCCAGCAGCCGGGGTGGGGGGCTCAATCAGCCCCAGCATTTT; cdr3_aa: CASSRGGGLNQPQHF; clone_size: many; v_call: TRBV7-6; j_call: TRBJ1-5; d_call: NA
cdr3_nt: TGTGCCAGCAGCTGGACCCCTGGGGCGATGAGCAATCAGCCCCAGCATTTT; cdr3_aa: CASSWTPGAMSNQPQHF; clone_size: NA; v_call: TRBV12-3/TRBV12-4; j_call: TRBJ1-5; d_call: NA
cdr3_nt: TGTGCCAGCTCACCGACCTACGAGCAGTACTTC; cdr3_aa: CASSPTYEQYF; clone_size: NA; v_call: TRBV18; j_call: TRBJ2-7; d_call: NA
cdr3_nt: TGTGCCAGCAGCTCCCGGGACAGGGTTCCCCACGAGCAGTACTTC; cdr3_aa: CASSSRDRVPHEQYF; clone_size: many; v_call: TRBV5-5; j_call: TRBJ2-7; d_call: TRBD1
cdr3_nt: TGTGCCAGCAGCCAACCCGGTTCCCTTCAAGAGACCCAGTACTTC; cdr3_aa: CASSQPGSLQETQYF; clone_size: few; v_call: TRBV3-1; j_call: TRBJ2-5; d_call: NA
cdr3_nt: TGTGCCAGCAGCTTAGTCCGCGGGCCCAGCACAGATACGCAGTATTTT; cdr3_aa: CASSLVRGPSTDTQYF; clone_size: NA; v_call: TRBV11-2; j_call: TRBJ2-3; d_call: NA
cdr3_nt: TGTGCCAGCAGTTTATTGGGCAATCAGCCCCAGCATTTT; cdr3_aa: CASSLLGNQPQHF; clone_size: NA; v_call: TRBV27; j_call: TRBJ1-5; d_call: NA
cdr3_nt: TGCAGTGCTAGCGCCCACAGACAGGGGGTTGAGCAGTTCTTC; cdr3_aa: CSASAHRQGVEQFF; clone_size: NA; v_call: TRBV20-1; j_call: TRBJ2-1; d_call: TRBD1
cdr3_nt: TGTGCCAGCAGCTTATCGGGGACCCTTCTTTACCAAGAGACCCAGTACTTC; cdr3_aa: CASSLSGTLLYQETQYF; clone_size: many; v_call: TRBV7-6; j_call: TRBJ2-5; d_call: NA
cdr3_nt: TGTGCCAGCAGCTTAACAGACGAGCAGTACTTC; cdr3_aa: CASSLTDEQYF; clone_size: many; v_call: TRBV7-8; j_call: TRBJ2-7; d_call: NA
cdr3_nt: TGTGCCAGCAGGAGACAAGCAGGGGATAGCAATCAGCCCCAGCATTTT; cdr3_aa: CASRRQAGDSNQPQHF; clone_size: few; v_call: TRBV6-5; j_call: TRBJ1-5; d_call: NA
cdr3_nt: TGTGCCAGCTCACCCGGGCAGGGTGATCAGCCCCAGCATTTT; cdr3_aa: CASSPGQGDQPQHF; clone_size: NA; v_call: TRBV18; j_call: TRBJ1-5; d_call: NA
cdr3_nt: TGTGCCAGCAGTACCATCGATACGCAGTATTTT; cdr3_aa: CASSTIDTQYF; clone_size: NA; v_call: TRBV2; j_call: TRBJ2-3; d_call: NA
cdr3_nt: TGTGCCAGTAGCGGGACAGGGGCCTATGGCTACACCTTC; cdr3_aa: CASSGTGAYGYTF; clone_size: few; v_call: TRBV19; j_call: TRBJ1-2; d_call: TRBD1
cdr3_nt: TGTGCCAGCGATCTCCTACTAGCGGGAAGCGACAATGAGCAGTTCTTC; cdr3_aa: CASDLLLAGSDNEQFF; clone_size: once; v_call: TRBV7-6; j_call: TRBJ2-1; d_call: TRBD2
cdr3_nt: TGCAGTGCTGAACCGGGACTAGTGAATGAGCAGTTCTTC; cdr3_aa: CSAEPGLVNEQFF; clone_size: few; v_call: TRBV20-1; j_call: TRBJ2-1; d_call: TRBD2
cdr3_nt: TGTGCCAGCAGCCTTCCCCTCGGGGGAGCTGGGGCCAACGTCCTGACTTTC; cdr3_aa: CASSLPLGGAGANVLTF; clone_size: many; v_call: TRBV7-8; j_call: TRBJ2-6; d_call: NA
cdr3_nt: TGTGCCAGCACCATAATCGGAACCGGGGAGCTGTTTTTT; cdr3_aa: CASTIIGTGELFF; clone_size: NA; v_call: TRBV12-3/TRBV12-4; j_call: TRBJ2-2; d_call: NA
cdr3_nt: TGTGCCAGCAGTTTATTTTTTGGGGTGGCAGGCCGTGGGGCTTTCTTT; cdr3_aa: CASSLFFGVAGRGAFF; clone_size: many; v_call: TRBV28; j_call: TRBJ1-1; d_call: NA
cdr3_nt: TGTGCCAGCAAGGCAACACCTAACAATGAGCAGTTCTTC; cdr3_aa: CASKATPNNEQFF; clone_size: few; v_call: TRBV7-2; j_call: TRBJ2-1; d_call: NA
cdr3_nt: TGTGCCAGCAGCTTATCCTCCGGGCATGAGCAGTTCTTC; cdr3_aa: CASSLSSGHEQFF; clone_size: NA; v_call: TRBV7-9; j_call: TRBJ2-1; d_call: NA